This entry describes one T cell receptor beta chain. Its target is unknown. The trim removed 2 bases at V and 5 bases at J, leaving 8 bases unmatched. Looked up from germline, CDR1 is KGHSH and CDR2 is LQKENI. The CDR3 sequence is 15 residues long. The data originate from a study of blood T cells in healthy people across ages. Study conclusions and caveats: Estimates based on one million T cells were treated as lower bounds. Lack of knowledge of donor CMV status possibly confounded expanded clonotype changes.

PCR was performed a second time for about 7 to 12 cycles using a sample-barcoded 5' primer and a J-beta primer mix. TCRdb re-called the 5' RACE reads with MiXCR, one entry per CDR3 protein. Counted here are roughly 1.9 million distinct CDR3 sequences, roughly two fifths occurring once; the ten biggest clones make up roughly 23%. The source is a human donor in good health. V and J are TRBV18 and TRBJ2-5; the match to TRBD1 covers 7 bases. The sample consisted of blood. Written as DNA, the CDR3 is TGTGCCAGCTCACCATCCGGGACAGTGGAGGAGACCCAGTACTTC. It codes for CASSPSGTVEETQYF.